The 25 T cell receptor beta chains given below trace back to one sample, sequenced in a study of tumor-infiltrating lymphocytes in primary liver carcinoma. Total RNA amounting to 450 to 500 ng was the source from which TCR beta cDNA was made with a constant-region primer. Researchers made the TCR beta libraries by running three nested multiplex PCR rounds with slightly modified ARM-PCR. Each of the first two PCR rounds ran approximately 11 cycles with TRBV1-TRBV30 forward and C-beta reverse primers. TCRdb redid the calling of the multiplex PCR reads with MiXCR, one entry per CDR3 protein. The sample includes about 190,000 distinct CDR3 sequences, around four fifths of them seen just once. Total RNA and DNA came together from around 20-30 mg of bulk tissue without cell sorting. Sequencing used tumor tissue from primary liver carcinoma. The receptors come from a man between 40 and 49 years old with primary liver carcinoma and hepatitis B virus infection.

With respect to this clonotype: One junction end disagrees with the germline gene, perhaps due to a read error. This chain joins TRBV29-1 and TRBJ2-3; 12 positions match TRBD1. Germline CDR1 is SQVTM and CDR2 is ANQGSEA. The CDR3 contains 14 residues. The CDR3 sequence: CSGGQGAFTDTQYF. The CDR3, as DNA: TGTAGCGGGGGACAGGGGGCGTTCACAGATACGCAGTATTTT.

This clonotype was counted a few times. One junction end does not reproduce the germline sequence, and a read error may be involved. V gene TRBV6-5 combines with J gene TRBJ1-6; TRBD1 might be the D (5 bases). CDR1 and CDR2 (germline): MNHEY, SVGAGI. This CDR3 has 15 residues. CDR3 DNA sequence: TGTGCCATCAGTTACGCCGGGGGGTCTAATTCGCCCCTCCACTTT. Translated: CAISYAGGSNSPLHF.

With respect to this clonotype: A read error is possible here, since a much larger clone lies one base away. CDR3 in amino acids: CVSNLGLAQDEQYF. CDR3 sequence (DNA): TGTGTCAGCAATTTGGGACTAGCGCAGGACGAGCAGTACTTC. The rearrangement links TRBV28 to TRBJ2-7; the match to TRBD2 covers 10 bases. This CDR3 comprises 14 residues. Germline V gene data show CDR1 as MDHEN and CDR2 as SYDVKM.

As concerns this clonotype: Given a much more abundant clone one base away, this may be a read error. The rearrangement joins TRBV7-8 to TRBJ1-3, with 7 bases aligning to TRBD1. Germline V lookup: CDR1 SGHVS, CDR2 FQNEAQ. CDR3 length: 16 amino acids. The junction had 11 bases not matched to a gene; V was cut back by 5 bases and J by 4 bases. Written as DNA, the CDR3 is TGTGCCAGCAGCGAACAGGGGTCTCCGAAAGGAAACACCATATATTTT. Translated, it gives CASSEQGSPKGNTIYF.

For this clonotype: A much larger clone lies a single base off, so this may be a read error. The chain combines TRBV28 with TRBJ1-5; 7 bases match TRBD1. The ends lost 10 bases at V and 7 bases at J; junction bases unmatched: 7. CDR3 length equals 12 residues. Germline V lookup: CDR1 MDHEN, CDR2 SYDVKM. As DNA, the CDR3 is TGTGCCACCATGGCAGGGGGGCAGCCCCAGCATTTT. Its translation: CATMAGGQPQHF.

The chain is built from TRBV28 and TRBJ2-7, with TRBD2 identical over 8 bases. This CDR3 spans 14 amino acids. Germline-derived CDR1 and CDR2 are MDHEN and SYDVKM. CDR3 in amino acids: CATSRGGLHYEQYF. CDR3 nucleotide sequence: TGTGCTACCAGTCGGGGGGGACTACATTACGAGCAGTACTTC. The full variable domain, in which reference TRBV28 and TRBJ2-7 provide the parts outside the CDR3, is DVKVTQSSRYLVKRTGEKVFLECVQDMDHENMFWYRQDPGLGLRLIYFSYDVKMKEKGDIPEGYSVSREKKERFSLILESASTNQTSMYLCATSRGGLHYEQYFGPGTRLTVT.

Note on this clonotype: One end of the junction is discordant with germline, which a read error may explain. The rearrangement uses TRBV7-8 and TRBJ2-4, with D perhaps TRBD2 (5 bases). The CDR3 is 17 amino acids. Germline values: CDR1 SGHVS, CDR2 FQNEAQ. The CDR3 sequence is CASSHLSSGLAKNIKYF. The CDR3 nucleotides read TGTGCCAGCAGCCACCTTTCCAGCGGATTAGCCAAAAACATTAAGTACTTC.

The V gene is TRBV6-7, the J gene TRBJ2-1; 9 bases map to TRBD2. TRBV6-7 is marked as an open reading frame, function uncertain. The V segment lost 2 bases and the J segment 0 bases; nucleotides outside the gene matches: 11. The CDR3 spans 19 residues. The CDR3 bases are TGTGCCAGCAGTTACCCGTCTAGCGGGGATTTTAGCTCCTACAATGAGCAGTTCTTC. It encodes CASSYPSSGDFSSYNEQFF.

The CDR3 loop reads CASTRRSLTKNIQYF. CDR3 nucleotides: TGCGCCAGCACCAGACGAAGCCTGACCAAAAACATTCAGTACTTC. The chain employs TRBV10-1 and TRBJ2-4; D ambiguous. The CDR3 is made up of 15 amino acids. Looked up from germline, CDR1 is WNHNN and CDR2 is SYGVQD (reference sequence). V lost 7 bases to trimming and J lost 2 bases, with 15 bases between them.

In its sample, this clonotype was seen a few times. The CDR3 sequence: CASSLAKSGNTIYF. DNA for the CDR3: TGTGCCAGCAGCTTAGCGAAGAGTGGAAACACCATATATTTT. The rearrangement joins TRBV7-2 to TRBJ1-3; D gene uncertain. Trimming removed 0 bases at V and 3 bases at J, with 6 bases between. CDR3 size: 14 residues. The germline gives CDR1 SGHTA, CDR2 FQGNSA. Together with reference TRBV7-2 and TRBJ1-3, the CDR3 gives the full variable domain: GAGVSQSPSNKVTEKGKDVELRCDPISGHTALYWYRQSLGQGLEFLIYFQGNSAPDKSGLPSDRFSAERTGGSVSTLTIQRTQQEDSAVYLCASSLAKSGNTIYFGEGSWLTVV.

The chain recombines TRBV6-2 or TRBV6-3 with TRBJ2-7, with D perhaps being TRBD1 or TRBD2 (5 bases each). The CDR3 spans 14 residues. Germline CDR1 and CDR2: MNHEY and SVGEGT. Trimming took 10 bases from V and 7 from J, leaving 23 bases between them. Here the CDR3 reads CANSLGVRAHEQYF. In nucleotides, the CDR3 is TGTGCCAACAGCCTCGGGGTCAGGGCCCATGAGCAGTACTTC.

As regards this clonotype: Compared with germline, one end of the junction differs, possibly owing to a read error. The rearrangement uses TRBV28 and TRBJ2-1; 7 nucleotides line up with TRBD1. CDR1 is MDHEN, CDR2 SYDVKM, per germline. The CDR3 runs to 14 residues. The CDR3 reads CSSKGARAHNEQFF. Written as DNA, the CDR3 is TGTTCCAGCAAGGGGGCGAGAGCGCACAATGAGCAGTTCTTC.

Notes on this clonotype: The junction and the germline gene differ at one end; a read error may be behind it. The genes are TRBV4-3 and TRBJ1-2, with no clear D. CDR1 and CDR2 (germline): LGHNA, YSLEER. This CDR3 comprises 13 residues. The CDR3 protein is CVSSQVGNYGYTF. CDR3 in DNA: TGCGTCAGCAGCCAAGTAGGGAACTATGGCTACACCTTC.

The chain combines TRBV5-6 with TRBJ2-5; perhaps TRBD2 as D (5 bases). Deletions cut 4 bases from V and 4 bases from J, with 14 bases between. The CDR3 is 14 amino acids. Per the germline V gene, CDR1 is SGHDT and CDR2 is YYEEEE. The CDR3 bases are TGTGCCAGCAGCCCTGCGACACGGGGAGAGACCCAGTACTTC. Residues: CASSPATRGETQYF.

The rearrangement joins TRBV5-1 to TRBJ1-2, with 7 bases that match TRBD1. Germline CDR1 SGHRS, CDR2 YFSETQ. Losses at the gene ends were 4 bases for V and 4 bases for J; bases not matched to a gene: 10. There are 15 residues in the CDR3. The CDR3 nucleotides are TGCGCCAGCAGCCCTATGACAGGGAGGGGCTATGGCTACACCTTC. Its protein is CASSPMTGRGYGYTF.

About this clonotype itself: Without the conserved terminal phenylalanine or tryptophan, this CDR3 likely stems from a read error. The J gene is TRBJ2-6, the V gene TRBV5-1; either TRBD1 or TRBD2 may fit D (5 bases each). Germline V gene sequence: CDR1 SGHRS, CDR2 YFSETQ. The V gene lost 4 bases and the J gene lost 3 bases, with 14 bases spanning the gap. The CDR3 length is 16 residues. The chain's CDR3 is CASSMGRLDGANVLTS. CDR3 DNA sequence: TGCGCCAGCAGCATGGGACGACTTGATGGGGCCAACGTCCTGACTTCC.

The rearrangement joins TRBV4-3 to TRBJ2-5; possibly TRBD2 for D (5 bases). Germline assignment: CDR1 LGHNA and CDR2 YSLEER. V lost 0 bases and J lost 5, with 13 bases in between. This CDR3 region has 15 residues. This CDR3 is CASSQEGVPSETQYF. Written as DNA, the CDR3 is TGCGCCAGCAGCCAAGAGGGAGTGCCCTCTGAGACCCAGTACTTC.

A word on this clonotype: Compared with germline, one end of the junction differs, possibly owing to a read error. The V gene is TRBV11-2, the J gene TRBJ2-1, with TRBD1 as a possible D gene (6 bases). Near its end, the DNA agrees better with TRBJ2-7, so the J call may be wrong. Germline V gene data show CDR1 as SGHAT and CDR2 as FQNNGV. The CDR3 totals 16 residues. The CDR3 DNA reads as TGTGCCACCAGCTACCCCGGGACAAGCGGTAGCAATGAGCAGTACTTC. Translation: CATSYPGTSGSNEQYF.

For this clonotype: Its ends do not fully match the called genes, so a read error is possible. V usage is TRBV11-2 and J usage is TRBJ2-5; perhaps D is TRBD1 or TRBD2 (7 bases each). The CDR3 loop spans 14 amino acids. CDR1 is SGHAT, CDR2 FQNNGV, per germline. CDR3 protein: CASRLTGAGETLYF. The CDR3 bases are TGTGCCAGCAGGTTAACAGGGGCGGGAGAGACCCTGTACTTC.

A remark on this clonotype: The junction shows a germline mismatch at one end, possibly a read error. V is TRBV11-3 and J is TRBJ1-5, with D perhaps TRBD1 (6 bases). Germline CDR1 is SGHNT and CDR2 is YENEEA. This CDR3 is 17 amino acids long. This CDR3 is CGSSLVGVTGSNQPQHF. The CDR3 DNA reads as TGTGGCAGCAGCTTAGTAGGGGTAACAGGGAGCAACCAGCCTCAGCATTTT.

A note on this clonotype: The junction departs from germline at one end; a sequencing error may be responsible. V and J are TRBV11-2 and TRBJ2-7; TRBD1 aligns across 8 bases. This CDR3 comprises 15 residues. Germline V gene sequence: CDR1 SGHAT, CDR2 FQNNGV. DNA of the CDR3: TGTGTCAGCAGGTTACGATCGACAGGGGAAAACGAGCACTACTTC. This gives the protein CVSRLRSTGENEHYF.

With regard to this clonotype: The junction differs from germline at one of its ends, possibly a read error. The gene calls are TRBV4-1 and TRBJ2-5; D is undetermined. CDR1 is MGHRA, CDR2 YSYEKL, per germline. The CDR3 covers 14 residues. This CDR3 reads CASSQREGQETEYF. The CDR3 DNA is TGTGCCAGCAGCCAAAGGGAAGGTCAAGAGACCGAGTACTTC.

A note on this clonotype: Since the CDR3 does not end with the conserved phenylalanine or tryptophan, this likely comes from a read error. The DNA is left out, because the CDR3 cannot be placed on it with certainty; the CDR3 is given as TCRdb lists it. V usage is TRBV6-1 and J usage is TRBJ2-1; TRBD2 is the table's D call, not checked against the DNA. Both ends counted, the CDR3 spans 14 residues. The germline CDR1 and CDR2 sequences are MNHNS and SASEGT. CDR3 residues: CASSPSGNGNEQLL.

The chain couples TRBV6-1 to TRBJ2-1; TRBD1 or TRBD2 may be the D gene (5 bases each). The CDR3 contains 13 residues. CDR1 and CDR2 from the germline V gene are MNHNS and SASEGT. V was trimmed by 7 bases and J by 12 bases, leaving 19 bases between them. The DNA of the CDR3 is TGTGCCAGCAATGAGGAGAGGGGCATTGGGCAGTTCTTC. This codes for CASNEERGIGQFF.

V gene TRBV10-2 combines with J gene TRBJ2-7, with D perhaps TRBD2 (6 bases). Trimming took off 10 bases at V and 7 bases at J, with 17 bases between the two ends. Germline CDR1 is WSHSY and CDR2 is SAAADI. This CDR3 has 12 amino acids. Written as DNA, the CDR3 is TGCGCCAACAGACTAGTTAGCACTGAGCAGTACTTC. Amino acids: CANRLVSTEQYF.